This T cell receptor beta chain was captured in a study of post-analysis software for immune sequencing data. Overall study: Secondary progressive, relapsing-remitting and progressive-relapsing multiple sclerosis were among the included disease courses.

Every TCR beta cDNA library bore unique molecular identifiers. TCRdb re-derived calls from the PCR reads in MiXCR, one entry per CDR3 protein. The sample holds fewer than 850,000 distinct CDR3 sequences, roughly 46% seen once. Study outcomes and limitations: Strong same-batch co-clustering of samples appeared with F measure clustering. Patients used a handful of TRBV segments, including TRBV5-6, TRBV5-1 and TRBV20-1, more often than controls.

In regard to this clonotype: Its cognate antigen is unknown.

The ends were cut back, 5 bases at V and 0 bases at J, with 8 bases in the middle. This CDR3 region has 12 residues. Germline CDR1 SQVTM, CDR2 ANQGSEA. The rearrangement uses TRBV29-1 and TRBJ2-7; D unclear. The clonotype comes from a girl between 5 and 17 years old with multiple sclerosis. Material: blood. The CDR3, as DNA: TGCAGCGTTATCACCAGCTCCTACGAGCAGTACTTC. Protein product: CSVITSSYEQYF.